Included here is one TCR beta chain sequence, with context. CDR3 length: 16 residues. Trimming took 1 base from V and 0 from J, leaving 7 bases between them. Per the germline V gene, CDR1 is KGHSH and CDR2 is LQKENI. These data come from a study of technical replicates of blood from a handful of donors. Libraries were prepared by immunoSEQ multiplex PCR; TCRdb keeps only in-frame clonotypes and omits some of them. Of about 72,000 clones listed, roughly 95% are singletons. This TCR was sampled from a human donor in good health. Sample: T cells isolated from PBMCs. The V call is TRBV18, the J call TRBJ1-6; D call uncertain. CDR3 region: CASSPLKSSYNSPLHF. CDR3 sequence (DNA): TGTGCCAGCTCACCACTTAAGAGCTCCTATAATTCACCCCTCCACTTT.